One and the same sample provided the 32 T cell receptor beta chains below, sequenced in a study of shared clonotypes between healthy human individuals. The data were produced by immunoSEQ multiplex PCR, yet TCRdb's version contains in-frame clones alone and is incomplete. Of approximately 980,000 clones listed, around three quarters are singletons. The sequenced sample consisted of memory CD4+ T cells sorted from blood. Documented subset: CD45RA-negative fraction. The receptor source for this set is a man younger than 35 in good health.

The V gene is TRBV18, the J gene TRBJ1-4, with 10 bases fitting TRBD1. The CDR3 consists of 15 residues. Germline values: CDR1 KGHSH, CDR2 LQKENI. V shed 8 bases, J shed 6 bases, and the junction held 9 bases outside the gene matches. The CDR3 DNA sequence: TGTGCCAGCCGTCGTTCCGGGACAGGGGATGAAAAACTGTTTTTT. It encodes CASRRSGTGDEKLFF.

This chain links TRBV11-2 with TRBJ1-1; the match to TRBD1 covers 8 bases. The length of the CDR3 is 15 residues. V dropped 0 bases and J dropped 4; count of bases not matched to a gene: 4. The germline CDR1 and CDR2 sequences are SGHAT and FQNNGV. CDR3 DNA: TGTGCCAGCAGCTTAGAACCAGGGGGCGGCACTGAAGCTTTCTTT. Its protein product is CASSLEPGGGTEAFF.

The chain joins TRBV28 to TRBJ1-1; D is uncertain. Germline CDR1 MDHEN, CDR2 SYDVKM. CDR3 length equals 10 residues. The V gene lost 8 bases and the J gene lost 11 bases, with 12 bases spanning the gap. The CDR3 DNA reads TGTGCCAGCGTTCGGGAGACCGCTTTCTTT. Translation: CASVRETAFF.

This clone was seen only a few times. This chain connects TRBV5-1 to TRBJ1-1, with a weak D call TRBD1 (5 bases). The germline CDR1 and CDR2 sequences are SGHRS and YFSETQ. V lost 0 bases to trimming and J lost 3 bases, with 9 bases between them. There are 14 residues in the CDR3. CDR3 bases: TGCGCCAGCAGCTTGGTATCCAGGGACACTGAAGCTTTCTTT. It yields the protein CASSLVSRDTEAFF.

This chain joins TRBV7-8 and TRBJ2-1; D may be TRBD1 or TRBD2 (5 bases each). Germline CDR1 reads SGHVS; CDR2 reads FQNEAQ. Deletions cut 1 base from V and 11 bases from J, with 9 bases between. There are 12 residues in the CDR3. CDR3 sequence: CASSLVRGQQFF. The DNA of the CDR3 is TGTGCCAGCAGCTTAGTGAGGGGCCAGCAGTTCTTC.

This clone was seen a few times. The chain couples TRBV5-1 to TRBJ1-6, with D possibly matching TRBD1 (5 bases). The length of the CDR3 is 14 residues. CDR1 is SGHRS and CDR2 is YFSETQ in the germline V gene. V shed 0 bases and J shed 10 bases, with 11 bases lying between them. The CDR3 loop reads CASSLGDFASPLHF. DNA of the CDR3: TGCGCCAGCAGCTTGGGGGACTTTGCCTCACCCCTCCACTTT.

This chain joins TRBV7-2 and TRBJ2-7, with 9 bases aligning to TRBD1. CDR3 size: 15 residues. The germline V gene encodes CDR1 SGHTA and CDR2 FQGNSA. V dropped 5 bases and J dropped 2; count of bases not matched to a gene: 7. The DNA of the CDR3 is TGTGCCAGCAGCAGAATCGGGACAGGGACCTACGAGCAGTACTTC. It encodes CASSRIGTGTYEQYF.

V usage is TRBV29-1 and J usage is TRBJ2-1; D is possibly TRBD2 (6 bases). V dropped 3 bases and J dropped 16 bases, with 16 bases sitting between them. Looked up from germline, CDR1 is SQVTM and CDR2 is ANQGSEA. CDR3 length: 11 amino acids. The CDR3 bases are TGCAGCGTTGATTGGCGGGGAGGTCAATTCTTC. It is translated as CSVDWRGGQFF.

CDR3 coding DNA: TGTGCCAGCGGCGAGAGGGAGCAGTTCTTC. Its translation is CASGEREQFF. The chain recombines TRBV28 with TRBJ2-1; D ambiguous. The CDR3 extends over 10 amino acids. Germline values: CDR1 MDHEN, CDR2 SYDVKM. V lost 8 bases and J 10 bases, leaving 9 bases between the germline ends.

The chain couples TRBV5-1 to TRBJ2-1, with TRBD1 matching over 10 bases. This CDR3 has 16 residues. CDR1 is SGHRS and CDR2 is YFSETQ in the germline V gene. J gave up 4 bases and V 4 bases, and 8 bases lay outside the gene matches. In DNA form, the CDR3 reads TGCGCCAGCAGCCCCCGGGGACAGGGGACATACAATGAGCAGTTCTTC. It specifies CASSPRGQGTYNEQFF.

Only one count was recorded for this clone. V and J are TRBV4-1 and TRBJ2-4, with 8 bases matching TRBD2. V shed 0 bases, J shed 2 bases, and the junction held 6 bases outside the gene matches. There are 17 residues in the CDR3. The germline V gene encodes CDR1 MGHRA and CDR2 YSYEKL. The DNA for the CDR3 is TGCGCCAGCAGCCAAGATCCGCGGGAGGCGACCAAAAACATTCAGTACTTC. It specifies CASSQDPREATKNIQYF.

This clone has just a few counts. The chain combines TRBV2 with TRBJ1-4, with 10 positions matching TRBD1. V shed 7 bases and J 3 bases; nucleotides not matched to a gene: 5. CDR3 length: 15 residues. Germline loops: CDR1 SNHLY, CDR2 FYNNEI. The CDR3 loop is CASKTGGAANEKLFF. The CDR3 DNA is TGTGCCAGCAAGACAGGGGGCGCGGCTAATGAAAAACTGTTTTTT.

The rearrangement uses TRBV4-2 and TRBJ2-7; 7 bases agree with TRBD1. There are 18 residues in the CDR3. Germline V lookup: CDR1 LGHNA, CDR2 YNFKEQ. The trim removed 0 bases at V and 1 base at J, leaving 12 bases unmatched. The CDR3 protein is CASSQDAPTGIKSYEQYF. Here the CDR3 DNA reads TGTGCCAGCAGCCAAGACGCCCCGACAGGGATTAAATCCTACGAGCAGTACTTC.

This clone was counted only a few times. The V gene is TRBV5-1, the J gene TRBJ2-7; the D is unclear. V was cut by 2 bases and J by 7 bases, with 16 bases left in between. CDR3 length: 14 amino acids. Germline values: CDR1 SGHRS, CDR2 YFSETQ. In DNA, the CDR3 is TGCGCCAGCAGCTTTCAACAGACTCCCGGAGAGCAGTACTTC. Amino acid sequence: CASSFQQTPGEQYF.

V and J are TRBV7-9 and TRBJ1-2, with D possibly matching TRBD1 (6 bases). Germline-derived CDR1 and CDR2 are SEHNR and FQNEAQ (reference sequence). Trimming took 5 bases from V and 4 from J, leaving 11 bases between them. The CDR3 covers 13 residues. CDR3 coding DNA: TGTGCCAGCAGCCTAGGACAGTCCTATGGCTACACCTTC. This translates into CASSLGQSYGYTF. Full variable domain (missing parts from reference TRBV7-9 and TRBJ1-2): DTGVSQNPRHKITKRGQNVTFRCDPISEHNRLYWYRQTLGQGPEFLTYFQNEAQLEKSRLLSDRFSAERPKGSFSTLEIQRTEQGDSAMYLCASSLGQSYGYTFGSGTRLTVV.

The rearrangement uses TRBV28 and TRBJ2-7; no clear D. Germline lookup yields CDR1 MDHEN and CDR2 SYDVKM. The CDR3 has 15 residues. The V end lost 3 bases, the J end lost 0 bases, and 12 bases lay between the germline ends. The CDR3 reads CASSFPWETSYEQYF. CDR3 nucleotide sequence: TGTGCCAGCAGTTTCCCCTGGGAAACCTCCTACGAGCAGTACTTC.

V and J are TRBV14 and TRBJ1-6, with D perhaps TRBD1 (6 bases). From germline, CDR1 is SGHDN and CDR2 FVKESK. The CDR3 extends over 16 amino acids. Trimming shortened V by 3 bases and J by 9 bases, and 18 bases separated the two germline ends. The CDR3 DNA is TGTGCCAGCAGCCATGGGAACCGGGGGCAAGGTTCACCCCTCCACTTT. The encoded protein is CASSHGNRGQGSPLHF. The variable domain in full, with the rest retrieved from reference TRBV14 and TRBJ1-6, is EAGVTQFPSHSVIEKGQTVTLRCDPISGHDNLYWYRRVMGKEIKFLLHFVKESKQDESGMPNNRFLAERTGGTYSTLKVQPAELEDSGVYFCASSHGNRGQGSPLHFGNGTRLTVT.

The rearrangement uses TRBV5-4 and TRBJ2-1; D possibly corresponds to TRBD2 (6 bases). This CDR3 has 17 amino acids. Germline V gene data show CDR1 as SGHNT and CDR2 as YYREEE (reference sequence). V lost 0 bases, J lost 0 bases, and 13 bases lay in between. The CDR3 region is CASSLVAGRVSYNEQFF. CDR3 sequence (DNA): TGTGCCAGCAGCTTGGTGGCGGGACGGGTCTCCTACAATGAGCAGTTCTTC.

V and J are TRBV30 and TRBJ2-2; D gene unclear. The CDR3 sequence is 14 residues long. V gave up 2 bases and J gave up 6 bases, with 13 bases separating them. The V gene's germline CDR1 is GTSNPN and CDR2 SVGIG (reference sequence). The chain's CDR3 is CAWSITRVSGELFF. CDR3 nucleotides: TGTGCCTGGAGTATCACGAGAGTTTCCGGGGAGCTGTTTTTT.

The rearrangement uses TRBV7-2 and TRBJ2-1, with 9 bases aligning to TRBD2. The CDR3 length is 15 residues. Germline values: CDR1 SGHTA, CDR2 FQGNSA. V trimming: 2 bases; J trimming: 5 bases; junction bases outside the gene matches: 4. The chain's CDR3 is CASSLYLAGNNEQFF. In DNA, the CDR3 is TGTGCCAGCAGCTTATACCTAGCGGGGAACAATGAGCAGTTCTTC. The variable domain in full, completed from reference TRBV7-2 and TRBJ2-1, reads GAGVSQSPSNKVTEKGKDVELRCDPISGHTALYWYRQSLGQGLEFLIYFQGNSAPDKSGLPSDRFSAERTGGSVSTLTIQRTQQEDSAVYLCASSLYLAGNNEQFFGPGTRLTVL.

This sequence joins TRBV7-2 and TRBJ2-7; TRBD2 aligns across 7 bases. There are 16 residues in the CDR3. V lost 4 bases and J lost 3; bases outside the gene matches: 12. The germline CDR1 and CDR2 sequences are SGHTA and FQGNSA. The CDR3 protein is CASSYYGREFSYEQYF. The CDR3 DNA follows: TGTGCCAGCAGCTACTATGGGCGGGAGTTCAGCTACGAGCAGTACTTC.

The chain has TRBV18 and TRBJ2-5, with D unresolved. CDR1 is KGHSH, CDR2 LQKENI, per germline. V lost 4 bases to trimming and J lost 1 base, with 7 bases between them. The CDR3 extends over 13 amino acids. The CDR3 DNA reads as TGTGCCAGCTCACTGTTCGTCCAAGAGACCCAGTACTTC. Its translation is CASSLFVQETQYF.

The rearrangement uses TRBV7-9 and TRBJ1-2; D gene ambiguous. Trimming pared 2 bases from V and 4 bases from J, leaving 8 bases between. Germline V gene sequence: CDR1 SEHNR, CDR2 FQNEAQ (reference sequence). The CDR3 covers 13 residues. The CDR3 nucleotides are TGTGCCAGCAGCTTACCGGCAGCCTATGGCTACACCTTC. The encoded protein is CASSLPAAYGYTF. Combining the CDR3 with reference TRBV7-9 and TRBJ1-2 gives the whole variable domain DTGVSQNPRHKITKRGQNVTFRCDPISEHNRLYWYRQTLGQGPEFLTYFQNEAQLEKSRLLSDRFSAERPKGSFSTLEIQRTEQGDSAMYLCASSLPAAYGYTFGSGTRLTVV.

This chain links TRBV28 with TRBJ2-7, with D tentatively TRBD1 or TRBD2 (5 bases each). Trimming stripped 5 bases from V and 2 bases from J, with 10 bases between. The length of the CDR3 is 13 residues. Germline-derived CDR1 and CDR2 are MDHEN and SYDVKM. The DNA for the CDR3 is TGTGCCAGCAGTGCCTTGGGACCCTACGAGCAGTACTTC. It translates to CASSALGPYEQYF.

This rearrangement joins TRBV19 to TRBJ1-2; the D is unclear. This CDR3 region has 13 residues. Trimming removed 4 bases at V and 0 bases at J, with 6 bases between. CDR1 is LNHDA, CDR2 SQIVND, per germline (reference sequence). The CDR3 region has the DNA TGTGCCAGTAGTAGGGGTCCTAACTATGGCTACACCTTC. It codes for CASSRGPNYGYTF.

V is TRBV7-3 and J is TRBJ2-1; 9 bases line up with TRBD1. Germline V CDR1 and CDR2: SGHTA, FQGTGA. The trim removed 2 bases at V and 6 bases at J, leaving 8 bases unmatched. This CDR3 region has 16 residues. Here the CDR3 reads CASSLGPGTGRNEQFF. The CDR3 nucleotides read TGTGCCAGCAGCTTAGGCCCAGGGACAGGGCGCAATGAGCAGTTCTTC.

This chain links TRBV7-2 with TRBJ2-3; tentatively, D is TRBD1 (5 bases). The CDR3 runs to 14 residues. Germline CDR1 is SGHTA and CDR2 is FQGNSA. V dropped 3 bases and J dropped 1 base, with 8 bases sitting between them. The CDR3 here is CASSLGRGTDTQYF. CDR3 sequence (DNA): TGTGCCAGCAGCTTGGGCAGGGGCACAGATACGCAGTATTTT.

V usage is TRBV6-5 and J usage is TRBJ2-2; unclear D gene. The V end was cut by 4 bases, the J end by 3 bases, with 12 bases between. CDR3 size: 15 residues. From germline, CDR1 is MNHEY and CDR2 SVGAGI. As DNA, the CDR3 is TGTGCCAGCAGTTTTTGGGGTTGGGACACCGGGGAGCTGTTTTTT. It codes for CASSFWGWDTGELFF.

This clone was seen a single time. The chain uses TRBV5-6 and TRBJ2-5; D may be TRBD2 (6 bases). Trimming shortened V by 1 base and J by 2 bases, and 9 bases separated the two germline ends. Germline CDR1 reads SGHDT; CDR2 reads YYEEEE. The CDR3 consists of 14 residues. CDR3 in amino acids: CASSLSGRQETQYF. The CDR3, as DNA: TGTGCCAGCAGCTTGTCCGGGAGACAAGAGACCCAGTACTTC.

Worth noting for this clone: The junction departs from the called germline gene at one end, perhaps through a read error. The chain employs TRBV30 and TRBJ1-2; TRBD1 is a possible D gene (6 bases). This CDR3 has 11 residues. The germline CDR1 and CDR2 sequences are GTSNPN and SVGIG (reference sequence). The CDR3 DNA reads as TGTGCCTGGAGGTCTTACAGGGAGTTGATCTTC. It encodes CAWRSYRELIF.

V is TRBV5-8 and J is TRBJ1-2; 11 bases map to TRBD1. The CDR3 is 19 residues long. V trimming: 3 bases; J trimming: 4 bases; junction bases outside the gene matches: 17. The germline gives CDR1 SGHTS, CDR2 YDEGEE. The CDR3 protein is CASSSSPLDRGRLVYGYTF. The CDR3 region has the DNA TGTGCCAGCAGCTCCTCTCCACTGGACAGGGGGCGACTGGTCTATGGCTACACCTTC.

This chain connects TRBV21-1 to TRBJ2-2; the D call TRBD2 from the table was never checked on the DNA. TRBV21-1 is described as a pseudogene. The CDR3 runs to 13 residues. The CDR3 DNA reads as TGTGCCAGCAGGAGAGGGAGGTACGGGGAGCTGTTTTTT. Amino acid sequence: CASRRGRYGELFF.